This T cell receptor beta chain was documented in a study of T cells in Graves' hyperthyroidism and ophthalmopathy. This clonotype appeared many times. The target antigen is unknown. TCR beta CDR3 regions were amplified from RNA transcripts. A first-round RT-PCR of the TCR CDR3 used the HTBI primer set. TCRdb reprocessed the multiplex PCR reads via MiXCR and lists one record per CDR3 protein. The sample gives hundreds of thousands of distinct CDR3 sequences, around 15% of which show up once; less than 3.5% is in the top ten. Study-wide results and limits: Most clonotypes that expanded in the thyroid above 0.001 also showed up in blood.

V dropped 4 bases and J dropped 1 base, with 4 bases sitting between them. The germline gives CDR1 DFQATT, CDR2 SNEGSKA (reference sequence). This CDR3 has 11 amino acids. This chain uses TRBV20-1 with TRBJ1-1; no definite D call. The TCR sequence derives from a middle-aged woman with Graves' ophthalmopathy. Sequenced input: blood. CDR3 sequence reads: CSATRNTEAFF. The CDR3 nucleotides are TGCAGTGCTACCAGGAACACTGAAGCTTTCTTT.